A selection of T cell receptor beta chains follows, all from one sample in a study of CD8+CD57+ T cells in acquired aplastic anemia. MiXCR, applied by TCRdb to the reads, yields one record per CDR3 protein. The sample has over 250,000 distinct CDR3 sequences, roughly 53% seen once. Sequenced: sorted CD4+, CD8+, or CD8+CD57+ T cells (not recorded which) from PBMCs. The receptor set was obtained from a human donor with aplastic anemia. CDR3s include the opening cysteine and the closing phenylalanine or tryptophan. A D gene is named only where the DNA matches it firmly. Clone size is stated in some rows and not others, as once, few, many or a class when expanded.

TRBV9,few,NA,TRBJ2-5,CASSVAWGETQYF,TGTGCCAGCAGCGTAGCTTGGGGAGAGACCCAGTACTTC
TRBV19,NA,TRBD2,TRBJ2-5,CASSIVNGREQTQYF,TGTGCCAGTAGTATAGTAAACGGGAGGGAACAGACCCAGTACTTC
TRBV20-1,NA,NA,TRBJ2-1,CAARSHEQFF,TGCGCCGCACGATCCCATGAGCAGTTCTTC
TRBV20-1,many,NA,TRBJ1-1,CSASMGREAFF,TGCAGTGCTAGTATGGGACGTGAAGCTTTCTTT
TRBV7-3,many,NA,TRBJ1-1,CASSLNGGPNTEAFF,TGTGCCAGCAGCTTAAATGGGGGCCCGAACACTGAAGCTTTCTTT
TRBV12-3/TRBV12-4,many,NA,TRBJ1-1,CASSLVQKYTEAFF,TGTGCCAGCAGTTTAGTCCAGAAATACACTGAAGCTTTCTTT
TRBV2,NA,NA,TRBJ1-2,CASSLAEDYGYTF,TGTGCCAGCAGCCTTGCAGAAGACTATGGCTACACCTTC
TRBV7-8,NA,NA,TRBJ1-5,CASSPDGTLNQPQHF,TGTGCCAGCAGCCCGGACGGGACGTTGAATCAGCCCCAGCATTTT
TRBV6-1,many,TRBD2,TRBJ2-5,CASSDLAGGFQETQYF,TGTGCCAGCAGTGACCTAGCGGGGGGATTCCAAGAGACCCAGTACTTC
TRBV10-3,NA,NA,TRBJ1-1,CAISDQGSTEAFF,TGTGCCATCAGTGATCAGGGGAGCACTGAAGCTTTCTTT
TRBV20-1,many,NA,TRBJ1-2,CSASARGAGQTSYGYTF,TGCAGTGCTAGTGCGCGAGGAGCCGGACAGACCTCTTATGGCTACACCTTC
TRBV7-9,NA,NA,TRBJ1-1,CASSLDPLQRMNTEAFF,TGTGCCAGCAGCTTAGACCCCCTTCAGCGAATGAACACTGAAGCTTTCTTT
TRBV9,NA,TRBD2,TRBJ2-5,CASSASSGGAWETQYF,TGTGCCAGCAGCGCATCTAGCGGGGGGGCGTGGGAGACCCAGTACTTC
TRBV3-1,many,NA,TRBJ1-2,CASSQRRNGYTF,TGTGCCAGCAGCCAACGAAGGAATGGCTACACCTTC
TRBV6-5,NA,TRBD2,TRBJ2-7,CASSYRLAGGPHEQYF,TGTGCCAGCAGTTACCGGCTAGCGGGAGGGCCCCACGAGCAGTACTTC
TRBV5-1,NA,NA,TRBJ1-2,CASSLSAGPSYGYTF,TGCGCCAGCAGCTTGTCAGCAGGACCCTCCTATGGCTACACCTTC
TRBV10-3,NA,NA,TRBJ1-1,CAISGGGTNTEAFF,TGTGCCATCAGTGGTGGAGGGACAAACACTGAAGCTTTCTTT
TRBV7-9,NA,TRBD1,TRBJ2-3,CASGGGTGTDTQYF,TGTGCCAGCGGGGGCGGGACAGGGACAGATACGCAGTATTTT
TRBV29-1,many,TRBD2,TRBJ2-3,CSVAWTSGVGTDTQYF,TGCAGCGTTGCCTGGACTAGCGGGGTTGGCACAGATACGCAGTATTTT
TRBV30,NA,TRBD1,TRBJ2-7,CAWIGDSSYEQYF,TGTGCCTGGATTGGGGACAGCTCCTACGAGCAGTACTTC
TRBV5-1,NA,NA,TRBJ1-4,CASSLTGEQGEKLFF,TGCGCCAGCAGCTTGACAGGAGAGCAAGGGGAAAAACTGTTTTTT
TRBV15,NA,TRBD2,TRBJ2-7,CATSESGGSGGYEQYF,TGTGCCACCAGCGAGAGCGGGGGCTCGGGGGGCTACGAGCAGTACTTC
TRBV15,once,TRBD2,TRBJ2-1,CATSRVGLAGKLHGQFF,TGTGCCACCAGCAGAGTGGGACTAGCGGGAAAGCTCCATGGCCAGTTCTTC
TRBV10-1,NA,TRBD1,TRBJ2-1,CAVQRASSVGQGREQFF,TGCGCAGTCCAGCGGGCTAGCAGCGTGGGACAGGGGCGGGAGCAGTTCTTC